The clone carrying this T cell receptor (beta chain) has a handful of counts. As yet, its antigen is unknown. Patients with chemo-refractory metastatic non-small-cell lung cancer received focal radiation plus CTLA-4 blockade with ipilimumab. This CDR3 contains 17 residues. The J segment lost 3 bases and the V segment lost 0 bases, leaving 6 bases of the junction unmatched. Germline V gene data show CDR1 as SGDLS and CDR2 as YYNGEE. The data are from a study of radiotherapy plus CTLA-4 blockade in lung cancer. Study-level background: For 18% of patients, objective responses occurred, and approximately 30% had disease control. Study results and limitations: In blood, TCR clones derived from the tumor expanded after radiotherapy plus ipilimumab.

Profiled with immunoSEQ multiplex PCR; TCRdb holds only in-frame clones, not every one. The table has some 40,000 clones, roughly three quarters seen once. This TCR derives from a human donor with non-small cell lung cancer that progressed on radiotherapy plus ipilimumab. Sequences were derived from peripheral blood, sampled from a patient treated with radiotherapy plus ipilimumab. The chain links TRBV9 to TRBJ2-2; 9 bases are shared with TRBD1. CDR3 loop: CASSVDGGQGYTGELFF. The CDR3, as DNA: TGTGCCAGCAGCGTAGATGGGGGACAGGGCTACACCGGGGAGCTGTTTTTT.